This TCR beta chain was documented in a study of blood T cell repertoires in COVID-19 (TCRdb year 2020). Broadly, across the study: Collaborator samples came from the United States, Italy and Spain and covered acute and convalescent phases of COVID-19. Nearly every sample came with metadata listing a de-identified subject ID, COVID-19 status, age in years and sex. Where available, HLA class I and class II types were obtained from metadata supplied by the sample provider rather than from assay-based typing. Deeply sampled blood TCRbeta repertoires from subjects exposed to, actively infected with, or recovered from COVID-19 were included in the dataset. The material from the prospective study consisted of cDNA or gDNA derived from T cells, B-cell-depleted T cells, or PBMCs. Samples came from the ongoing ImmuneRACE study (first 160 participants) plus 1,254 subjects from 6 global collaborators. A freely available public database, intended as a resource for researchers studying the immune response to SARS-CoV-2, is where the repertoires were released.

Participants in the prospective study were aged roughly 18 to 100 years, lived in about two dozen United States geographic areas, and enrolled through a virtual design. In the prospective study, participants were assigned to cohorts based on the clinical history participants reported in a screening survey and a study questionnaire. Recovered participants in ImmuneRACE Cohort 3 were defined as having two consecutive negative NP/OP PCR tests, clearance from a healthcare professional, or resolution of symptoms. In the prospective study, whole blood, serum and a nasopharyngeal or oropharyngeal swab were collected from each participant by mobile phlebotomists. Additional blood draws and questionnaires over an approximately two-month period could optionally be provided by prospective study participants. Before DNA extraction, blood samples from the prospective study were shipped at room temperature or frozen.

Summary of the overall study and its limitations: Clinical and demographic metadata were provided uncurated, with the amount varying by source and participant.

A note on this clone: What antigen it recognizes has not been identified. One base away there is no much larger clone; base qualities are not given.

From the cysteine through the phenylalanine, the CDR3 covers 13 amino acids. Of all the DNA, just the CDR3 is kept, 39 bases in frame from base 1. Based on the germline V gene, the CDR1 and CDR2 sequences are SGHDT and YYEEEE. The trim is 5 bases for V and 2 bases for J, with a gap of 7 bases between the germline ends. TCRbeta CDR3 regions were amplified from genomic DNA by means of the immunoSEQ Assay, a bias-controlled multiplex PCR. In the source study's methods: The number of nucleated cells in each sample was estimated from the amplification of reference gene primers within the assay. To quantify the absolute abundance of each unique TCRbeta CDR3 rearrangement, sequence reads were collapsed and filtered. For each sample, productive Simpson clonality was calculated as the square root of Simpson's diversity index across productive rearrangements. Entries here come from immuneACCESS through TCRdb and include only in-frame sequences with V and J called. Some clones fail to appear in such tables; in the studies checked, an unresolved V gene covers under half of the shortfall, and the cause of the remainder is unknown. Clone size and V and J calls were adopted from that table, with D and trimming inferred from the DNA. This sample lists fewer than 200,000 clones; around 80% were detected once. The ten largest clones add up to 12% of the sample.

The chain joins TRBV5-6 to TRBJ2-2, with the identity of the D gene unclear. The TCR originated in a man aged 45 to 65 who had recovered from COVID-19. Sequenced sample: PBMCs or T cells enriched from blood (not recorded which). The CDR3 corresponds to CASRYRNTGELFF. The DNA reads TGTGCCAGCAGGTACAGAAACACCGGGGAGCTGTTTTTT.